A single T cell receptor beta chain is shown here with its context. It has no known antigen specificity. Qualities for individual bases were not recorded, and no much larger clone is one base off. Including the terminal cysteine and phenylalanine, the CDR3 comprises 16 residues. Only the CDR3 DNA stays, 48 bases, in frame from base 1. The germline V gene (reference sequence) gives CDR1 as LNHDA and CDR2 as SQIVND. The junction shows trimming of 3 bases on V and 3 bases on J, plus 15 bases between the germline ends. In the prospective study, participants were roughly 18 to 95 years old, resided in 24 geographic areas of the United States, and were enrolled through a virtual design. In the prospective study, cohorts were assigned on the basis of participant-reported clinical history obtained from a screening survey and a study questionnaire. For ImmuneRACE Cohort 3, a participant was defined as recovered based on two consecutive negative NP/OP PCR tests, clearance by a healthcare professional, or resolution of symptoms. In the prospective study, whole blood, serum and a nasopharyngeal or oropharyngeal swab were collected from each participant by mobile phlebotomists. Additional blood draws and questionnaires over an approximately two-month period could optionally be provided by prospective study participants. Before DNA extraction, blood samples from the prospective study were shipped at room temperature or frozen.

The sample is drawn from a study of blood T cell repertoires in COVID-19 (TCRdb year 2020). With regard to the full study: Collaborator samples came from the United States, Italy and Spain and covered acute and convalescent phases of COVID-19. The prospective study material was composed of cDNA or gDNA derived from T cells, B-cell-depleted T cells, or PBMCs. Deeply sampled blood TCRbeta repertoires from subjects exposed to, actively infected with, or recovered from COVID-19 were included in the dataset. A freely available public database, intended as a resource for researchers studying the immune response to SARS-CoV-2, is where the repertoires were released. The samples were drawn from the first 160 participants of the ongoing ImmuneRACE study and from over a thousand subjects provided by 6 global collaborators. Sample metadata almost always included a de-identified subject ID, COVID-19 status, age in years and sex. Where available, HLA class I and class II types were taken from metadata supplied by the sample provider and were not determined by assay-based typing. Results the study describes overall, beyond this receptor: The quantity of clinical and demographic metadata differed by source and by participant and was supplied without curation.

TCRbeta CDR3 regions were amplified from genomic DNA using the immunoSEQ Assay, a bias-controlled multiplex PCR. Per the original workflow: The number of nucleated cells in each sample was estimated by amplification of reference gene primers within the assay. To quantify the absolute abundance of each unique TCRbeta CDR3 rearrangement, sequence reads were collapsed and filtered. For each sample, productive Simpson clonality was calculated by taking the square root of Simpson's diversity index across productive rearrangements. TCRdb holds this immuneACCESS table with in-frame rearrangements only. Some clones are missing; in checked studies, unresolved V genes explain under half, and the rest has no known cause. That table gives V, J and clone size, and the DNA gave D and trimming. Across this sample there are about 270,000 clones, with just over 85% seen only once. 15% of the sample is in the top ten clones.

The clonotype originates from a man aged 18 to 30 who had recovered from COVID-19. Sequencing was performed on PBMCs or T cells enriched from blood (not recorded which). The V and J segments used are TRBV19 and TRBJ1-5; TRBD1 is perhaps the D gene, given 6 matching bases. CDR3 loop: CASSISGRGYNQPQHF. The nucleotide sequence reads as follows: TGTGCCAGTAGTATTTCGGGCAGGGGTTACAATCAGCCCCAGCATTTT.